These 19 T cell receptor beta chains originate from one sample sequenced in a study of response to subunit inactivated influenza vaccine. TCRdb processed the RT-PCR reads anew with MiXCR; each CDR3 protein has one entry. Of 530,000 or so distinct CDR3 sequences in the sample, about 12% were seen once. The material was PBMCs from blood, obtained on the day of vaccination. Source of these receptors: a man between 50 and 59 years old who received an inactivated influenza vaccine.

This clonotype was detected a few times. This chain uses TRBV12-3 or TRBV12-4 with TRBJ2-1; 7 bases are a match to TRBD2. This CDR3 comprises 13 residues. J gave up 8 bases and V 3 bases, and 4 bases lay outside the gene matches. DNA of the CDR3: TGTGCCAGCAGTTTTGGCGGGAGCTATGAGCAGTTCTTC. Its protein product is CASSFGGSYEQFF.

This clonotype was seen ten or more times. This chain uses TRBV11-2 with TRBJ2-1; 11 nucleotides match TRBD2. Germline V gene lookup returns CDR1 SGHAT and CDR2 FQNNGV. The CDR3 loop spans 17 amino acids. The junction had 12 bases not matched to a gene; V was cut back by 5 bases and J by 6 bases. CDR3 sequence: CASSNPPLAGGPNEQFF. DNA of the CDR3: TGTGCCAGCAGCAACCCCCCTCTAGCGGGGGGACCCAATGAGCAGTTCTTC.

The chain has TRBV20-1 and TRBJ2-2; D may be TRBD2 (5 bases). Looked up from germline, CDR1 is DFQATT and CDR2 is SNEGSKA (reference sequence). V lost 2 bases and J lost 0, with 16 bases in between. CDR3 length: 17 amino acids. CDR3 sequence: CSARRFLGAANTGELFF. Here the CDR3 DNA reads TGCAGTGCTAGACGGTTTTTGGGAGCGGCGAACACCGGGGAGCTGTTTTTT.

This clonotype was observed a handful of times. The chain employs TRBV7-2 and TRBJ2-3; D unclear. V dropped 1 base and J dropped 1 base, with 6 bases sitting between them. The CDR3 runs 14 residues. The germline V gene has CDR1 SGHTA and CDR2 FQGNSA. The CDR3 nucleotides read TGTGCCAGCAGCTTAGGACACCGCACAGATACGCAGTATTTT. This codes for CASSLGHRTDTQYF.

The chain combines TRBV5-1 with TRBJ2-5, with TRBD1 matching 8 bases. Germline values: CDR1 SGHRS, CDR2 YFSETQ. The J segment lost 5 bases and the V segment lost 3 bases, leaving 9 bases of the junction unmatched. The CDR3 spans 15 residues. The CDR3 region is CASSSAQGAMETQYF. The CDR3 nucleotides read TGCGCCAGCAGCTCGGCCCAGGGGGCTATGGAGACCCAGTACTTC.

This clonotype occurred a few times. V is TRBV20-1 and J is TRBJ2-3; possibly TRBD1 for D (6 bases). CDR1 and CDR2 from the germline V gene are DFQATT and SNEGSKA (reference sequence). V was clipped by 6 bases and J by 4 bases, with 23 bases between them. CDR3 length: 16 residues. In DNA form, the CDR3 reads TGCAGTGCGTCTACAGGGAGAGTTATTGGTTCAGATACGCAGTATTTT. The encoded protein is CSASTGRVIGSDTQYF.

The table lists this clonotype with a few counts. The CDR3 nucleotides are TGTGCCACCAGTGACCAAGGGGTTAGCTCCTACAATGAGCAGTTCTTC. Protein product: CATSDQGVSSYNEQFF. The V and J genes are TRBV24-1 and TRBJ2-1, with a possible D match to TRBD1 (5 bases). The germline V and J ends were trimmed by 4 bases and 0 bases, with 12 bases remaining between them. Per germline, CDR1 KGHDR and CDR2 SFDVKD. The CDR3 extends over 16 amino acids.

This clonotype was seen repeatedly, ten times or more. This CDR3 reads CSAPTIVKNIQYF. CDR3 nucleotide sequence: TGCAGTGCCCCCACGATAGTCAAAAACATTCAGTACTTC. The genes are TRBV20-1 and TRBJ2-4, with no clear D. V lost 6 bases to trimming and J lost 3 bases, with 12 bases between them. Germline CDR1 and CDR2: DFQATT and SNEGSKA (reference sequence). There are 13 residues in the CDR3.

V usage is TRBV27 and J usage is TRBJ1-6; D is unclear. The CDR3 spans 12 residues. V was clipped by 3 bases and J by 7 bases, with 4 bases between them. The germline CDR1 and CDR2 sequences are MNHEY and SMNVEV (reference sequence). CDR3: CASSFANSPLHF. The CDR3 nucleotides are TGTGCCAGCAGTTTCGCCAATTCACCCCTCCACTTT.

V usage is TRBV20-1 and J usage is TRBJ1-6, with a possible D match to TRBD1 (6 bases). Germline V gives CDR1 DFQATT, CDR2 SNEGSKA (reference sequence). The CDR3 length is 16 residues. The V end lost 5 bases, the J end lost 9 bases, and 23 bases lay between the germline ends. The CDR3 here is CSAPSLDSPGTSPLHF. The CDR3 coding sequence is TGCAGTGCTCCCAGTTTGGACAGCCCTGGGACTTCACCCCTCCACTTT.

This chain uses TRBV7-9 with TRBJ2-1, with 7 nucleotides matching TRBD2. Trimming took 5 bases from V and 1 from J; bases not matched to a gene: 8. Germline assignment: CDR1 SEHNR and CDR2 FQNEAQ (reference sequence). The length of the CDR3 is 16 residues. CDR3 amino acids: CASSPRVAGSYNEQFF. The CDR3 nucleotides are TGTGCCAGCAGCCCAAGGGTAGCGGGTTCCTACAATGAGCAGTTCTTC.

There are a few counts of this clonotype. The chain has TRBV20-1 and TRBJ2-1, with 13 bases lining up with TRBD2. The CDR3 contains 14 residues. V shed 5 bases, J shed 9 bases, and the junction held 7 bases outside the gene matches. Germline V gives CDR1 DFQATT, CDR2 SNEGSKA (reference sequence). The CDR3 bases are TGCAGTGCTGTAACTAGCGGGGGGGCCCCTGAGCAGTTCTTC. It specifies CSAVTSGGAPEQFF.

This clonotype appeared a few times. The chain joins TRBV5-6 to TRBJ1-2; the match to TRBD1 covers 8 bases. Germline CDR1 SGHDT, CDR2 YYEEEE. Trimming removed 1 base from V and 3 bases from J; junction bases left unmatched: 11. The CDR3 consists of 17 residues. The chain's CDR3 is CASSLWTGIPLDYGYTF. The CDR3 DNA reads as TGTGCCAGCAGCTTGTGGACAGGGATCCCGTTGGACTATGGCTACACCTTC.

CDR3 protein: CAISDEGFEQYF. The CDR3 DNA sequence: TGTGCCATCAGTGATGAGGGGTTCGAGCAGTACTTC. This chain uses TRBV10-3 with TRBJ2-7; D may be TRBD1 or TRBD2 (5 bases each). The germline V gene encodes CDR1 ENHRY and CDR2 SYGVKD. V dropped 3 bases and J dropped 6 bases, with 9 bases sitting between them. CDR3 size: 12 residues.

The chain uses TRBV28 and TRBJ1-1; unclear D gene. This CDR3 contains 16 residues. Germline CDR1 is MDHEN and CDR2 is SYDVKM. The germline V and J ends were trimmed by 7 bases and 2 bases, with 20 bases remaining between them. The CDR3 DNA follows: TGTGCCAGCACCGTACGTTACCCCCCAAGAAACACTGAAGCTTTCTTT. Protein: CASTVRYPPRNTEAFF.

The CDR3 loop reads CSARRDSRWGQETQYF. In DNA, the CDR3 is TGCAGTGCTAGACGCGATAGTAGGTGGGGTCAAGAGACCCAGTACTTC. The rearrangement links TRBV20-1 to TRBJ2-5; unclear D gene. V lost 2 bases to trimming and J lost 2 bases, with 18 bases between them. This CDR3 comprises 16 residues. Germline CDR1 is DFQATT and CDR2 is SNEGSKA (reference sequence).

This clonotype was seen a handful of times. V gene TRBV6-2 or TRBV6-3 combines with J gene TRBJ2-1; D gene uncertain. CDR3 size: 13 residues. V dropped 6 bases and J dropped 5 bases, with 11 bases sitting between them. Germline CDR1 MNHEY, CDR2 SVGEGT. CDR3 sequence reads: CASSVTGNNEQFF. DNA of the CDR3: TGTGCCAGCAGCGTTACGGGTAACAATGAGCAGTTCTTC.

This clonotype was detected a few times. The chain joins TRBV25-1 to TRBJ1-5, with 7 bases aligning to TRBD1. CDR1 MGHDK and CDR2 SYGVNS come from the germline V gene. Trimming took 3 bases from V and 7 from J; bases not matched to a gene: 6. The CDR3 is 14 amino acids. The CDR3 DNA is TGTGCCAGCAGTGAGACAGGGTGGGGACAGCCCCAGCATTTT. Protein product: CASSETGWGQPQHF.

This clonotype was picked up a small number of times. This sequence joins TRBV4-3 and TRBJ2-7; TRBD1 matches 7 bases. The CDR3 is 15 amino acids. V gave up 0 bases and J gave up 3 bases; unmatched junction bases: 5. Germline V gene sequence: CDR1 LGHNA, CDR2 YSLEER. The CDR3 loop reads CASSQDYRGIYEQYF. CDR3 nucleotide sequence: TGCGCCAGCAGCCAAGACTACAGGGGAATCTACGAGCAGTACTTC.